This T cell receptor beta chain was sequenced in a study of blood T cell repertoires in COVID-19. This CDR3 comprises 17 residues. In germline, CDR1 is SGHTA, CDR2 FQGNSA. V lost 1 base to trimming and J lost 2 bases; unmatched junction nucleotides: 10. The authors' processing: Amplifying reference gene primers gave estimates of nucleated cell counts. Clones were read by immunoSEQ multiplex PCR, and TCRdb kept only the in-frame ones, dropping some. The DNA was the basis for D and trimming; V, J and clone size are from that table. The sample has roughly 200,000 clones; roughly 90% are singletons. The chain has TRBV7-2 and TRBJ1-2, with 7 nucleotides matching TRBD1. This TCR derives from a man in his fifties or sixties with acute or convalescent COVID-19. Sequences were obtained from peripheral blood. CDR3 in amino acids: CASSLVSRGQFNYGYTF. The CDR3 DNA reads as TGTGCCAGCAGCTTAGTATCCCGGGGACAGTTCAACTATGGCTACACCTTC.